This T cell receptor beta chain was profiled in a study of cytomegalovirus exposure and HLA in healthy donors. TCRdb keeps only in-frame clones here, not all; method: immunoSEQ multiplex PCR. This table has 71,000 or so clones, about 94% appearing once. The germline V gene encodes CDR1 SGHAT and CDR2 FQNNGV. Unmatched junction bases numbered 3, after V lost 5 bases and J lost 4 bases. The CDR3 contains 14 residues. Note on this clone: Its antigen remains unknown.

Findings and limits, study-wide: Through in vitro validation, a few CMV-associated chains were shown to be specific for CMV antigens.

The chain couples TRBV11-2 to TRBJ1-5; 9 bases are shared with TRBD1. The TCR comes from a man aged 18 to 29 in good health and CMV-seropositive. Sequencing used PBMCs. The CDR3 region has the DNA TGTGCCAGCAGCCGGGACAGGGTGAATCAGCCCCAGCATTTT. Encoded protein: CASSRDRVNQPQHF.